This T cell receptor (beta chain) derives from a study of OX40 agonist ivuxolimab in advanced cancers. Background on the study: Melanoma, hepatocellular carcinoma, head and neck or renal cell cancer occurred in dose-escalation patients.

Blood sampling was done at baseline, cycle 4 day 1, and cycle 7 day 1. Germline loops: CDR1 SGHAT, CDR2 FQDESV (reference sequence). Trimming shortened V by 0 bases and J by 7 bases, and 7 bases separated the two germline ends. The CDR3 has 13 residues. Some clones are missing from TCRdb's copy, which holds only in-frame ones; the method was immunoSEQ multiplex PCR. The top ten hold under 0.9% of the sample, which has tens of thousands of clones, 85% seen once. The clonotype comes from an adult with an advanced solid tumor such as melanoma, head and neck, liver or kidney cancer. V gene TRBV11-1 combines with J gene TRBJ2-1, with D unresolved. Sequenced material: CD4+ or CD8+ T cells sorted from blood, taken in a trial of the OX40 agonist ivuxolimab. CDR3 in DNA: TGTGCCAGCAGCTTAGCTGGGGTGAATGAGCAGTTCTTC. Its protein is CASSLAGVNEQFF.